A single sample is the source of the 5 T cell receptor beta chains below, sequenced in a study of identical twins listed by TCRdb under 2016. The library was made by 5' RACE. TCRdb names Illumina HiSeq 2000 as the instrument used. In TCRdb, the public reads were trimmed at Q25 with fastp and aligned with MiXCR, with productive beta chains retained. Identical CDR3 protein sequences are pooled into one entry, listed with their most common genes and DNA. For this sample the table gives about 100,000 distinct CDR3 sequences, of which 5.9% were detected only once. The ten biggest clones cover approximately 12% of the sample. Specimen: memory T cells sorted from blood. The sample's cell subset or site, from its label and the paper: CD45RO+ enriched T cells. The receptors originated from a woman in her forties or fifties in good health.

This clonotype was observed at least ten times. V and J are TRBV5-1 and TRBJ2-7, with 11 bases fitting TRBD2. The trim removed 1 base at V and 8 bases at J, leaving 5 bases unmatched. This CDR3 region has 14 residues. Germline V lookup: CDR1 SGHRS, CDR2 YFSETQ. The CDR3 here is CASSLTGLADKQYF. The CDR3 DNA reads as TGCGCCAGCAGCTTGACGGGACTAGCGGATAAGCAGTACTTC.

This clonotype was observed many times. The gene calls are TRBV5-5 and TRBJ2-3; perhaps TRBD1 as D (7 bases). Per germline, CDR1 SGHKS and CDR2 YYEKEE (reference sequence). The CDR3 totals 16 residues. The V gene lost 0 bases and the J gene lost 2 bases, with 13 bases spanning the gap. The CDR3 bases are TGTGCCAGCAGCTTGGCGTCAGGGGGGTTCACAGATACGCAGTATTTT. Protein sequence: CASSLASGGFTDTQYF.

The table lists this clonotype with many counts. V is TRBV6-5 and J is TRBJ2-4, with D possibly matching TRBD2 (5 bases). The CDR3 spans 19 residues. V lost 0 bases and J 3 bases, leaving 21 bases between the germline ends. From germline, CDR1 is MNHEY and CDR2 SVGAGI. CDR3: CASSYSWGEGDLNKNIQYF. CDR3 bases: TGTGCCAGCAGTTACTCCTGGGGAGAGGGTGATCTAAACAAAAACATTCAGTACTTC.

This clonotype has a count of ten or more. The CDR3 sequence: CASSGTDYEQYF. The CDR3 DNA reads as TGTGCCTCCTCCGGGACAGACTACGAGCAGTACTTC. The V gene is TRBV10-3, the J gene TRBJ2-7; 7 bases fit TRBD1. The V gene's germline CDR1 is ENHRY and CDR2 SYGVKD. This CDR3 spans 12 amino acids. The ends lost 11 bases at V and 3 bases at J; junction bases unmatched: 7.

This clonotype was detected many times. CDR3 protein: CASSSSGTGINEQFF. CDR3 DNA: TGTGCCAGCAGCTCTTCCGGGACAGGGATCAATGAGCAGTTCTTC. The rearrangement joins TRBV6-5 to TRBJ2-1, with 9 nucleotides matching TRBD1. CDR3 length: 15 residues. CDR1 and CDR2 (germline): MNHEY, SVGAGI. The junction had 9 bases not matched to a gene; V was cut back by 6 bases and J by 6 bases.